Listed below are T cell receptor beta chains from one sample, sequenced in a study of blood T cell repertoires in COVID-19. This table comes from immunoSEQ multiplex PCR, and its TCRdb copy is limited to in-frame clones, with some not included. The sample consists of roughly 380,000 clones, roughly 80% of them appearing once. Sequencing was done on a sample of peripheral blood. Every receptor here comes from a human donor with acute or convalescent COVID-19. The donor label of this sample is uncertain. CDR3s include the opening cysteine and the closing phenylalanine or tryptophan. A D gene is named only where the DNA matches it firmly. Part of the rows lack a size; the others show once, few, many or a class for expanded clones.

d_call j_call clone_size v_call cdr3_nt cdr3_aa
- TRBJ2-7 - TRBV5-5 TGTGCCAGCAGCTTGGGATCTAGCACACCCTCTGACGAGCAGTACTTC CASSLGSSTPSDEQYF
- TRBJ1-4 - TRBV2 TGTGCCAGCAGTGACAGGGGTTATGAAAAACTGTTTTTT CASSDRGYEKLFF
- TRBJ1-5 - TRBV5-6 TGTGCCAGCAGCCGGATCGGGAATCAGCCCCAGCATTTT CASSRIGNQPQHF
TRBD2 TRBJ2-1 - TRBV13 TGTGCCAGCAGCTTAGGCGGGGGGGCCAGTATCTTATCCGATGAGCAGTTCTTC CASSLGGGASILSDEQFF
- TRBJ1-1 - TRBV3-1/TRBV3-2 TGTGCCAGCAGCAAACTACAGGGGAACACTGAAGCTTTCTTT CASSKLQGNTEAFF
TRBD2 TRBJ2-7 - TRBV15 TGTGCCACCAGCAGAGGACTAGCGGGAGCCTACGAGCAGTACTTC CATSRGLAGAYEQYF
- TRBJ2-7 once TRBV2 TGTGCCAGCAGCCCCACTGGCTACGAGCAGTACTTC CASSPTGYEQYF
TRBD1 TRBJ1-1 - TRBV6-5 TGTGCCAGCACCAGGACAGGGAACATGAACACTGAAGCTTTCTTT CASTRTGNMNTEAFF
TRBD1 TRBJ1-1 once TRBV27 TGTGCCAGCAGTAAGGGGGACAGGGAAGTCACTGAAGCTTTCTTT CASSKGDREVTEAFF
- TRBJ1-4 few TRBV28 TGTGCCAGCAGTTTATCCAGGGGATTGTTTTTT CASSLSRGLFF
- TRBJ2-3 few TRBV5-6 TGTGCCAGCAGCTCCACGGGGGTAGCACATGATACGCAGTATTTT CASSSTGVAHDTQYF
- TRBJ2-7 - TRBV30 TGTGCCTGGAGTGCTCAACTCCTGGTTGAGCAGTACTTC CAWSAQLLVEQYF
TRBD1 TRBJ1-4 - TRBV19 TGTGCCAGTAGTAACTGGACAGGGGGCGGTGAAAAACTGTTTTTT CASSNWTGGGEKLFF
TRBD1 TRBJ1-1 - TRBV18 TGTGCCAGCTCATCGACAGGGGCGAACACTGAAGCTTTCTTT CASSSTGANTEAFF
- TRBJ2-1 - TRBV5-4 TGTGCCAGCAGCTTGGGACAGGTCTACTATGAGCAGTTCTTC CASSLGQVYYEQFF
TRBD1 TRBJ1-1 - TRBV24-1 TGTGCCACCCGCAACCGGGACAGCCATGAAGCTTTCTTT CATRNRDSHEAFF
TRBD2 TRBJ2-1 - TRBV7-2 TGTGCCAGCAGCCGTGGCGCGGGGGGGTACAATGAGCAGTTCTTC CASSRGAGGYNEQFF
- TRBJ2-3 once TRBV15 TGTGCCACCAGCAGAGATATCACAGGGAATACGCAGTATTTT CATSRDITGNTQYF
- TRBJ2-1 - TRBV7-9 TGTGCCAGCAGCCAGGCCAGGCTTGGGAGCAATGAGCAGTTCTTC CASSQARLGSNEQFF
TRBD1 TRBJ2-7 once TRBV2 TGTGCCAGCAGGGATACAGGGGGCCCCTACGAGCAGTACTTC CASRDTGGPYEQYF
- TRBJ2-1 - TRBV30 TGTGCCTGGAGTTTGGGCTATGACAATGAGCAGTTCTTC CAWSLGYDNEQFF
TRBD1 TRBJ2-7 few TRBV30 TGTGCCTGGAGTGTTACAGGGGGCATTTACGAGCAGTACTTC CAWSVTGGIYEQYF
TRBD1 TRBJ2-7 - TRBV9 TGTGCCAGCACGCCAGGGACAGGCAGCTCCTACGAGCAGTACTTC CASTPGTGSSYEQYF
- TRBJ1-2 - TRBV5-1 TGCGCCAGCAGCTCCCGGGACTTAAGTTCGTCGGACGGCTACACCTTC CASSSRDLSSSDGYTF
- TRBJ1-4 few TRBV19 TGTGCCAGTAGTAAGGAGGGTGTGGAAAAACTGTTTTTT CASSKEGVEKLFF
TRBD1 TRBJ1-2 - TRBV11-2 TGTGCCAGCAGCTCCCGGACCGGGACAGGAGACTATGGCTACACCTTC CASSSRTGTGDYGYTF
- TRBJ2-7 - TRBV2 TGTGCCAGCAGTTTAATCTACGAGCAGTACTTC CASSLIYEQYF